A single sample gave rise to the 25 T cell receptor beta chains below, sequenced in a study of blood T cell repertoires in COVID-19 (dated by TCRdb to the early 2020s). The receptor library was made with the immunoSEQ multiplex PCR assay. Imported from immuneACCESS, the table was reduced by TCRdb to in-frame sequences with V and J called. These copies leave out some clones; in studies compared against another copy, an unresolved V gene accounts for under half, and the cause of the remainder is not known. Within this sample are some 270,000 clones, with 70% to 90% of them counted one time only. The biggest ten clones account for approximately 9% of the sample. The sequencing input was PBMCs or T cells enriched from blood (not recorded which). The receptor set was obtained from a woman in her fifties or sixties with acute COVID-19.

CDR3 sequence: CASNTGNQPQHF. The CDR3 region has the DNA TGTGCCAGCAACACAGGCAATCAGCCCCAGCATTTT. The chain employs TRBV2 and TRBJ1-5, with D unresolved. From germline, CDR1 is SNHLY and CDR2 FYNNEI. This CDR3 contains 12 residues. V lost 7 bases and J lost 2, with 6 bases in between.

The sample holds many counts of this clone. The gene calls are TRBV6-2 or TRBV6-3 and TRBJ1-6; D uncertain. The V gene lost 0 bases and the J gene lost 0 bases, with 9 bases spanning the gap. Per the germline V gene, CDR1 is MNHEY and CDR2 is SVGEGT. CDR3 length: 17 amino acids. The CDR3 coding sequence is TGTGCCAGCAGTTACTCCTCGGGTAGCTCCTATAATTCACCCCTCCACTTT. Translating it yields CASSYSSGSSYNSPLHF.

This clone appeared a few times. The sample holds other DNA sequences that translate to the same CDR3. The rearrangement links TRBV18 to TRBJ1-1; no definite D call. The CDR3 extends over 13 amino acids. Trimming shortened V by 2 bases and J by 0 bases, and 4 bases separated the two germline ends. Germline CDR1 is KGHSH and CDR2 is LQKENI. The CDR3 region is CASSPGMNTEAFF. The CDR3 nucleotides are TGTGCCAGCTCACCAGGCATGAACACTGAAGCTTTCTTT.

The V and J genes are TRBV11-3 and TRBJ2-5, with D hard to call. The CDR3 has 13 residues. V dropped 3 bases and J dropped 5 bases, with 10 bases sitting between them. CDR1 is SGHNT and CDR2 is YENEEA in the germline V gene. The CDR3 bases are TGTGCCAGCAGCTTCGAGGAAACGGAGACCCAGTACTTC. This gives the protein CASSFEETETQYF.

This sequence joins TRBV5-5 and TRBJ1-5; D is undetermined. The CDR3 extends over 17 amino acids. The germline V gene encodes CDR1 SGHKS and CDR2 YYEKEE (reference sequence). Deletions cut 0 bases from V and 3 bases from J, with 16 bases between. The DNA for the CDR3 is TGTGCCAGCAGCTTGGTCCAGGCATCCGGCCTCAATCAGCCCCAGCATTTT. Protein: CASSLVQASGLNQPQHF.

Only one count was recorded for this clone. The CDR3 loop is CASSPTGYYGYTF. Written as DNA, the CDR3 is TGTGCCAGTAGTCCTACAGGGTACTATGGCTACACCTTC. The chain joins TRBV19 to TRBJ1-2, with D maybe TRBD1 (6 bases). The germline V gene has CDR1 LNHDA and CDR2 SQIVND (reference sequence). V was pared by 5 bases and J by 3 bases, with 10 bases between. The CDR3 is made up of 13 amino acids.

The chain couples TRBV19 to TRBJ2-2; TRBD1 agrees at 9 bases. The J segment lost 6 bases and the V segment lost 2 bases, leaving 4 bases of the junction unmatched. Per germline, CDR1 LNHDA and CDR2 SQIVND (reference sequence). The CDR3 totals 15 residues. The CDR3 DNA reads TGTGCCAGTAGTATACACCGACAGGGGGCCGGGGAGCTGTTTTTT. Protein product: CASSIHRQGAGELFF.

The V and J genes are TRBV25-1 and TRBJ1-2; 8 nucleotides agree with TRBD1. Germline V gene data show CDR1 as MGHDK and CDR2 as SYGVNS. Trimming cost V 8 bases and J 4 bases; bases outside gene matches: 6. This CDR3 contains 13 residues. CDR3 protein: CASGRTGTYGYTF. The DNA for the CDR3 is TGTGCCAGCGGGAGGACAGGGACCTATGGCTACACCTTC.

V usage is TRBV5-1 and J usage is TRBJ1-3, with D possibly TRBD1 on 5 matching bases. From germline, CDR1 is SGHRS and CDR2 YFSETQ. V lost 4 bases, J lost 2 bases, and 10 bases lay in between. CDR3 length: 14 amino acids. This CDR3 is CASSPGGAGNTIYF. The CDR3 nucleotides are TGCGCCAGCAGCCCGGGGGGGGCTGGAAACACCATATATTTT.

The V call is TRBV27, the J call TRBJ1-4; D ambiguous. The CDR3 is 21 amino acids. CDR1 MNHEY and CDR2 SMNVEV come from the germline V gene (reference sequence). V was cut by 1 base and J by 3 bases, with 27 bases left in between. The CDR3 DNA reads as TGTGCCAGCAGTTTATGGATTTTCCTGGAGGAGTCGATTTCAGCTAATGAAAAACTGTTTTTT. This encodes CASSLWIFLEESISANEKLFF.

J is TRBJ1-5 and V is TRBV5-1; the D is unclear. CDR3 length equals 14 residues. Germline lookup yields CDR1 SGHRS and CDR2 YFSETQ. Trimming removed 5 bases from V and 5 bases from J, with 14 bases in between. Here the CDR3 reads CASSTSGRDQPQHF. The DNA for the CDR3 is TGCGCCAGCAGTACCTCGGGGAGGGATCAGCCCCAGCATTTT.

The sample holds one count of this clone. The rearrangement joins TRBV5-1 to TRBJ2-7; a possible D gene is TRBD1 (5 bases). Germline V gene lookup returns CDR1 SGHRS and CDR2 YFSETQ. V was clipped by 0 bases and J by 3 bases, with 13 bases between them. The CDR3 is 15 amino acids. In nucleotides, the CDR3 is TGCGCCAGCAGCTTGGGTGGGGCCTCTCTCTACGAGCAGTACTTC. Translating gives CASSLGGASLYEQYF.

This clone was seen only once. The chain employs TRBV7-6 and TRBJ1-3, with D maybe TRBD1 (6 bases). The CDR3 has 15 amino acids. V lost 5 bases, J lost 2 bases, and 13 bases lay in between. The germline gives CDR1 SGHVS, CDR2 FNYEAQ. The CDR3 loop is CASSRDIRPGNTIYF. CDR3 DNA: TGTGCCAGCAGCCGGGACATACGACCTGGAAACACCATATATTTT.

Only a few counts were recorded for this clone. This rearrangement joins TRBV5-1 to TRBJ1-6; D ambiguous. This CDR3 is 14 amino acids long. Trimming left V 0 bases short and J 7 bases short, with 8 bases between. CDR1 is SGHRS, CDR2 YFSETQ, per germline. The CDR3 DNA follows: TGCGCCAGCAGCTTGGAAGGAGTCAATTCACCCCTCCACTTT. Protein sequence: CASSLEGVNSPLHF.

This rearrangement joins TRBV25-1 to TRBJ2-1; tentative D call: TRBD2 (7 bases). The CDR3 length is 15 residues. The V end lost 1 base, the J end lost 5 bases, and 12 bases lay between the germline ends. Germline assignment: CDR1 MGHDK and CDR2 SYGVNS. CDR3 sequence: CASSESAGGHNEQFF. The CDR3 region has the DNA TGTGCCAGCAGTGAATCCGCCGGGGGGCACAATGAGCAGTTCTTC.

V usage is TRBV7-2 and J usage is TRBJ1-3; D ambiguous. CDR3 length: 13 residues. The V and J ends lost 4 bases and 4 bases respectively, with 8 bases between them. Germline lookup yields CDR1 SGHTA and CDR2 FQGNSA. Here the CDR3 reads CASSSRSGNTIYF. CDR3 DNA sequence: TGTGCCAGCAGCTCCCGGTCGGGAAACACCATATATTTT. Full variable domain (missing parts from reference TRBV7-2 and TRBJ1-3): GAGVSQSPSNKVTEKGKDVELRCDPISGHTALYWYRQSLGQGLEFLIYFQGNSAPDKSGLPSDRFSAERTGGSVSTLTIQRTQQEDSAVYLCASSSRSGNTIYFGEGSWLTVV.

The chain carries TRBV10-3 and TRBJ2-5, with 12 nucleotides matching TRBD2. V gave up 4 bases and J gave up 2 bases; unmatched junction bases: 11. Per the germline V gene, CDR1 is ENHRY and CDR2 is SYGVKD. The CDR3 runs 18 residues. The CDR3 nucleotides are TGTGCCATCAGTGCTACTAGCGGGGGGCCCCTGGGTCAAGAGACCCAGTACTTC. Translating gives CAISATSGGPLGQETQYF.

The V gene is TRBV10-1, the J gene TRBJ1-2; maybe TRBD1 (6 bases). Trimming removed 10 bases at V and 4 bases at J, with 19 bases between. CDR3 length: 14 amino acids. The germline V gene has CDR1 WNHNN and CDR2 SYGVQD (reference sequence). The CDR3 loop is CAIPLRDRSYGYTF. The CDR3 coding sequence is TGCGCCATCCCACTCCGAGACAGGTCCTATGGCTACACCTTC.

This clone has just one count. The chain is built from TRBV7-9 and TRBJ2-7; the D gene is possibly TRBD2 (5 bases). This CDR3 has 15 amino acids. Germline V lookup: CDR1 SEHNR, CDR2 FQNEAQ (reference sequence). Trimming removed 6 bases from V and 4 bases from J, with 19 bases in between. The CDR3 region has the DNA TGTGCCAGCAGACGGTCTGAAAGCGGTTCTTACGAGCAGTACTTC. Its translation is CASRRSESGSYEQYF.

The gene calls are TRBV7-2 and TRBJ2-5; D unclear. This CDR3 has 12 amino acids. Germline values: CDR1 SGHTA, CDR2 FQGNSA. Trimming shortened V by 3 bases and J by 5 bases, and 7 bases separated the two germline ends. CDR3 bases: TGTGCCAGCAGCTTGATACGGGAGACCCAGTACTTC. It encodes CASSLIRETQYF.

V is TRBV21-1 and J is TRBJ2-5; the D segment call TRBD1 is taken from the table without a DNA check. TRBV21-1 is a listed pseudogene. This CDR3 is 16 amino acids long. CDR3 sequence: CASSKAGGHGVETQYF. In DNA, the CDR3 is TGTGCCAGCAGCAAAGCTGGCGGACACGGAGTAGAGACCCAGTACTTC.

The V and J genes are TRBV5-6 and TRBJ1-3; D perhaps matches TRBD1 (5 bases). This CDR3 spans 17 amino acids. CDR1 is SGHDT, CDR2 YYEEEE, per germline. The ends were cut back, 4 bases at V and 0 bases at J, with 17 bases in the middle. The CDR3 coding sequence is TGTGCCAGCAGCCTGGGGGTACTAGGATTCTCTGGAAACACCATATATTTT. This gives the protein CASSLGVLGFSGNTIYF.

This chain connects TRBV29-1 to TRBJ1-4, with TRBD1 matching 9 bases. V was clipped by 4 bases and J by 7 bases; unmatched bases: 7. The germline V gene encodes CDR1 SQVTM and CDR2 ANQGSEA. The length of the CDR3 is 14 residues. The CDR3 loop reads CSVGTGTGIEKLFF. The CDR3 DNA sequence: TGCAGCGTTGGCACCGGGACAGGGATTGAAAAACTGTTTTTT.

The V gene is TRBV27, the J gene TRBJ1-1; perhaps TRBD1 as D (6 bases). The CDR3 consists of 13 residues. The germline V gene encodes CDR1 MNHEY and CDR2 SMNVEV (reference sequence). V was cut by 3 bases and J by 7 bases, with 12 bases left in between. The CDR3 sequence: CASSFNRVDEAFF. The CDR3 DNA sequence: TGTGCCAGCAGTTTCAACAGGGTTGATGAAGCTTTCTTT.

The chain couples TRBV27 to TRBJ1-2; 8 bases are shared with TRBD1. The CDR3 is made up of 14 amino acids. V shed 6 bases and J 6 bases; nucleotides not matched to a gene: 9. Germline values: CDR1 MNHEY, CDR2 SMNVEV (reference sequence). This CDR3 is CASSHRDRGDGYTF. The DNA for the CDR3 is TGTGCCAGCAGCCATCGCGACAGGGGCGATGGCTACACCTTC.